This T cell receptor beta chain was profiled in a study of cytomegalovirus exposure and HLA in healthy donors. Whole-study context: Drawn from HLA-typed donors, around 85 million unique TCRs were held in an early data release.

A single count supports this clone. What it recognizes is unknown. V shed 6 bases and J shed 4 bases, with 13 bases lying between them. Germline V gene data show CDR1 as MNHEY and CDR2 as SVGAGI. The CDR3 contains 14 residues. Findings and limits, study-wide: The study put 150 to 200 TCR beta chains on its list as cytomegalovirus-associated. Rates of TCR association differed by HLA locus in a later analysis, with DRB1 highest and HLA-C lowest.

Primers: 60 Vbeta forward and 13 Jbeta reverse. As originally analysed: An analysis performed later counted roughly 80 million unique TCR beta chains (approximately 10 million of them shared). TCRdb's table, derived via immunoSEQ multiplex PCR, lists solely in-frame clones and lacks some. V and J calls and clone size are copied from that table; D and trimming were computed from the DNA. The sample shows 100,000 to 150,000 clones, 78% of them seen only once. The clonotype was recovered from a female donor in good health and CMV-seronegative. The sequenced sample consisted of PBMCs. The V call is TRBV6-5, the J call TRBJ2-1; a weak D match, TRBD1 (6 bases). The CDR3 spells CASRTSDSYNEQFF. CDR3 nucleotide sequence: TGTGCCAGCAGAACCTCGGACAGTTACAATGAGCAGTTCTTC.